A selection of T cell receptor beta chains follows, all from one sample in a study of T-cell memory formation after mild COVID-19. In TCRdb, the 5' RACE reads were re-called with MiXCR into one record per CDR3 protein. The data hold some 450,000 distinct CDR3 sequences, with 20% observed a single time. The sample taken for sequencing was PBMCs or a T cell subset sorted from them (not recorded which). The source of these receptors is an adult woman who had mild COVID-19 (a few samples of this study predate the infection). Cell type and time point are not known. Each CDR3 is given with its conserved first and last residue. Each record gives: V gene, J gene, clone size, D gene, CDR3 protein, CDR3 DNA. The D gene is left open where the match is weak. Rows give clone size only sometimes, using once, few, many, or a class for an expanded clone.

>TRBV29-1|TRBJ2-5|few|TRBD2
CSVDLAGTQETQYF
TGCAGCGTTGACCTAGCGGGAACACAAGAGACCCAGTACTTC
>TRBV5-1|TRBJ1-2|NA|NA
CASKAQRQAGGYTF
TGCGCCAGCAAAGCCCAAAGACAGGCTGGTGGCTACACCTTC
>TRBV11-2|TRBJ2-7|NA|NA
CASSPDRSSEQYF
TGTGCCAGCAGCCCAGACAGGTCCAGCGAGCAGTACTTC
>TRBV12-3/TRBV12-4|TRBJ2-2|few|TRBD1
CASSSSDRVANTGELFF
TGTGCCAGCAGTTCATCGGACAGGGTCGCGAACACCGGGGAGCTGTTTTTT
>TRBV2|TRBJ1-2|NA|NA
CASRGPNYGYTF
TGTGCCAGCAGAGGCCCTAACTATGGCTACACCTTC
>TRBV5-1|TRBJ1-1|few|TRBD1
CASSLRDRARNTEAFF
TGCGCCAGCAGCCTCCGGGACAGGGCCAGGAACACTGAAGCTTTCTTT
>TRBV4-2|TRBJ1-4|few|NA
CASSPGRTATNEKLFF
TGTGCCAGCAGCCCAGGACGTACGGCAACTAATGAAAAACTGTTTTTT
>TRBV12-3/TRBV12-4|TRBJ2-2|few|NA
CASSLTGNPTGELFF
TGTGCCAGCAGTTTAACGGGGAACCCAACCGGGGAGCTGTTTTTT
>TRBV7-9|TRBJ2-7|few|TRBD1
CASSKPGQSTYEQYF
TGTGCCAGCAGCAAACCGGGACAGAGCACCTACGAGCAGTACTTC
>TRBV30|TRBJ2-1|NA|TRBD1
CASDRGQGYNEQFF
TGTGCCTCCGACAGGGGACAGGGGTACAATGAGCAGTTCTTC
>TRBV2|TRBJ1-6|few|NA
CAISWRESPLHF
TGTGCCATCTCGTGGAGGGAATCACCCCTCCACTTT
>TRBV12-3/TRBV12-4|TRBJ2-1|few|TRBD2
CASSGTSEGGSEQFF
TGTGCCAGCAGCGGGACTAGCGAGGGAGGTAGTGAGCAGTTCTTC